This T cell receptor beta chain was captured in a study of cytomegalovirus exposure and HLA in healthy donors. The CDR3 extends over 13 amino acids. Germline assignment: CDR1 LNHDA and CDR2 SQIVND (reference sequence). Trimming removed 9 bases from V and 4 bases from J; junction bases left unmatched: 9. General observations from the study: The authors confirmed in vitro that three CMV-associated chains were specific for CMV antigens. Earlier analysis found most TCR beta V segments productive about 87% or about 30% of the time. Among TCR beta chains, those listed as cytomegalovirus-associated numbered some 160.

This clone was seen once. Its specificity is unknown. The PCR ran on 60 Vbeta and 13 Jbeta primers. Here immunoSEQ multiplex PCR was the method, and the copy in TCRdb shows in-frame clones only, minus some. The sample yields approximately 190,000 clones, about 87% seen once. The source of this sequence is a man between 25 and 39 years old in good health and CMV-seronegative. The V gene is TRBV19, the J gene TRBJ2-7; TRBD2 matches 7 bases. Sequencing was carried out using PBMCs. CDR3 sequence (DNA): TGTGCCAGCGGGTGGGGGGGAGGTTACGAGCAGTACTTC. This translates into CASGWGGGYEQYF.